This T cell receptor (beta chain) was sequenced in a study of T cells expressing NK-cell markers. TCRdb reanalyzed the 5' RACE reads and collapses them to one entry per CDR3 protein, without DNA. Reported are about 170,000 distinct CDR3 sequences; the ten largest clones contain 20% to 25%. Germline V gene data show CDR1 as SGHTA and CDR2 as FQGNSA. The CDR3 runs to 16 residues. The sequenced sample consisted of blood T cells: a sorted CD56 or NKG2C T cell subset, CD4+ or CD8+ T cells, or bulk PBMC T cells (not recorded which). The sequence was collected from a man aged 18 to 69 in good health. The rearrangement uses TRBV7-2 and TRBJ2-3; TCRdb designates TRBD2, a call that cannot be tested without DNA. This chain's CDR3 is CASSSLAGRVADTQYF.